This T cell receptor beta chain was identified during a study of CD8 T cells in Susac syndrome. This CDR3 has 12 residues. The ends lost 7 bases at V and 4 bases at J; junction bases unmatched: 4. In germline, CDR1 is DFQATT, CDR2 SNEGSKA (reference sequence). cDNA came from 0.5 to 1 ug RNA primed by random hexamers. MiXCR, applied by TCRdb to the immunoSEQ multiplex PCR reads, yields one record per CDR3 protein. The sample lists more than 150,000 distinct CDR3 sequences, approximately 95% occurring once. Material for sequencing was CD8+ T cells from PBMCs. The sequence came from a human donor with Susac syndrome. V usage is TRBV20-1 and J usage is TRBJ1-3; 7 nucleotides match TRBD1. The DNA for the CDR3 is TGCAGTGTCCAGACAGGGGGAAACACCATATATTTT. This gives the protein CSVQTGGNTIYF.